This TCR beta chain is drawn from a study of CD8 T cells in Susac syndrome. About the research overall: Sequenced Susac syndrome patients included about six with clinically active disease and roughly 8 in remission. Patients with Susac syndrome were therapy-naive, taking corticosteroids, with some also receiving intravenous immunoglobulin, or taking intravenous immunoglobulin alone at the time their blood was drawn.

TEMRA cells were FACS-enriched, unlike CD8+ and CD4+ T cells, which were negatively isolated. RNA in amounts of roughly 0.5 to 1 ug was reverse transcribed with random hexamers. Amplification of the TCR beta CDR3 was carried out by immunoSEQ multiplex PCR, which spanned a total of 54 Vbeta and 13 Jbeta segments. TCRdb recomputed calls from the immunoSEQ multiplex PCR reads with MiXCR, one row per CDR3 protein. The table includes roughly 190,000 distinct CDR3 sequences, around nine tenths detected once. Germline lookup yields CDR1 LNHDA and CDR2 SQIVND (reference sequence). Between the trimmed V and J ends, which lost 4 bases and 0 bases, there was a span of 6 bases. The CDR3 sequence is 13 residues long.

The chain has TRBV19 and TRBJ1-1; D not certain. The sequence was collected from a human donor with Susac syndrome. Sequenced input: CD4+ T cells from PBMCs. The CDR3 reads CASSRQLNTEAFF. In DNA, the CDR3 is TGTGCCAGTAGTAGGCAGTTGAACACTGAAGCTTTCTTT.